This TCR beta chain was sequenced during a study of T-cell memory formation after mild COVID-19. Points from the study as a whole: Mainly in CM and EM were contracting CD4+ clones; CD8+ were in EMRA.

This clonotype was observed a handful of times. Its antigen is unidentified. The germline V gene has CDR1 DFQATT and CDR2 SNEGSKA (reference sequence). The V segment lost 8 bases and the J segment 5 bases; nucleotides outside the gene matches: 19. This CDR3 contains 17 residues. The authors produced TCR alpha and TCR beta cDNA libraries with sample barcodes and UMIs by 5'RACE using constant-segment primers. TCRdb redid the calling of the 5' RACE reads with MiXCR, one entry per CDR3 protein. The data show under 110,000 distinct CDR3 sequences, with around 12% seen just once and around 25% held by the top ten.

V gene TRBV20-1 combines with J gene TRBJ1-4; 8 nucleotides align to TRBD1. Sequenced input: PBMCs or a T cell subset sorted from them (not recorded which). The TCR comes from an adult woman who had mild COVID-19 (a few samples of this study predate the infection). Cell type and time point are not known. The CDR3 sequence: CSTSGRFEGQVNEKLFF. In DNA, the CDR3 is TGCAGTACCAGTGGAAGGTTTGAGGGACAGGTGAATGAAAAACTGTTTTTT.